This T cell receptor (beta chain) was retrieved from a study of T cell repertoires in cytomegalovirus infection (dated by TCRdb to the late 2010s). Broadly, across the study: The HLA type of each donor mattered for the analysis, because public TCR beta signatures pointed to carriage of CMV infection along with the matching HLA type. What the research found in general, with its limitations: Cumulative frequency of public TCR beta family members discriminated carriers of CMV infection plus the relevant HLA type in this cohort and an independent 352-donor cohort. The ex vivo response was dominated by HLA-C-restricted CMV-specific TCR beta clonotypes, which also provided the single most frequent clonotype in two of eight donors.

There are many counts of this clonotype. Its antigen is currently not known. No clone much larger than this one lies a single base away; base qualities are absent. Trimming at the junction amounts to 6 bases on V and 8 bases on J, and the germline ends lie 10 bases apart. From a lookup of the germline V gene, CDR1 and CDR2 are MNHNS and SASEGT. The CDR3 runs 11 amino acids, cysteine and phenylalanine included. The sequence is cut down to CDR3 DNA, 33 bases in frame from base 1. The sample was run on an Illumina HiSeq 1500. TCRdb applied fastp at Q25 and MiXCR to the public reads, then kept only in-frame beta chains. A single entry per CDR3 protein holds the most common genes and DNA from its merged rows. Counted in this sample were about 230,000 distinct CDR3 sequences; approximately 6.7% of them appeared once. The ten largest account for around 6.5% of the sample.

The sample consisted of PBMCs. This clonotype was sampled from a human donor in good health (CMV status not recorded). Some clones in this sample may be carry-over from other donors' samples. In this chain, TRBV6-1 is recombined with TRBJ1-1; the D gene cannot be resolved reliably. The CDR3 reads CASRKNREAFF. The nucleotide sequence reads as follows: TGTGCCAGCAGAAAAAACAGAGAAGCTTTCTTT.